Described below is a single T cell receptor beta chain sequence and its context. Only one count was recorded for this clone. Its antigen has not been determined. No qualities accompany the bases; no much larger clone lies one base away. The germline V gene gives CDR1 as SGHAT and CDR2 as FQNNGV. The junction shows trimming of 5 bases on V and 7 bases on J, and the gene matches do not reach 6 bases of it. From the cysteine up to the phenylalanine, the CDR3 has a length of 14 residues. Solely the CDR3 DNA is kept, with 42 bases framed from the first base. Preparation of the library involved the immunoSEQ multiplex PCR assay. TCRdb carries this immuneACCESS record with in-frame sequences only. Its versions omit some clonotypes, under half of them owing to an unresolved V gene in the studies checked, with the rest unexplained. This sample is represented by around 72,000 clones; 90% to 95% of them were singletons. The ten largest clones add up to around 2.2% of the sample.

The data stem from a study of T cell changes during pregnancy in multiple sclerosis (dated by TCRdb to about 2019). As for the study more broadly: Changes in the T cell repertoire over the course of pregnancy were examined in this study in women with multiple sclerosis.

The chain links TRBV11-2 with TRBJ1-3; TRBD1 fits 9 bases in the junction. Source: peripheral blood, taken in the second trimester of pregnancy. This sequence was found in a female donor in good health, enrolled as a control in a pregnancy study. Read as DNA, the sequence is TGTGCCAGCAGCCCTCCTGACAGGGGGAACACCATATATTTT. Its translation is CASSPPDRGNTIYF.